This T cell receptor (beta chain) was sequenced in a study of graft-versus-host responses after intestinal transplantation. Study at large: After anti-thymocyte globulin induction, recipients took tacrolimus and steroids for about 3 years.

A word on this clone: Its target is unknown.

Using immunoSEQ multiplex PCR, the repertoire was profiled, and TCRdb retains in-frame clones only, with some absent. In the table there are roughly 28,000 clones, 82% of which are singletons. This clonotype originated in a human donor who received an intestinal transplant. Material: unstimulated CD4+ T cells sorted from spleen or lymph node cells, obtained before intestinal transplant.

CDR3 amino acids: CASSANGGLFQETQYF. The CDR3 nucleotides read TGTGCCAGCAGTGCTAACGGAGGGCTATTCCAAGAGACCCAGTACTTC. V and J are TRBV2 and TRBJ2-5, with D perhaps matching TRBD2 (6 bases). Germline V gives CDR1 SNHLY, CDR2 FYNNEI. V was pared by 4 bases and J by 1 base, with 16 bases between. The CDR3 sequence is 16 residues long.